The 31 T cell receptor beta chains given below trace back to one sample, sequenced in a study of blood T cell repertoires in COVID-19. Here immunoSEQ multiplex PCR was the method, and the copy in TCRdb shows in-frame clones only, minus some. The sample contains about 250,000 clones, around 90% of which appear only once. Sample: peripheral blood. These receptors were collected from a man aged 25-45 years with COVID-19, enrolled during active disease.

This clone was found a few times. The chain has TRBV5-1 and TRBJ2-7; D gene uncertain. This CDR3 has 13 amino acids. Between the trimmed V and J ends, which lost 0 bases and 0 bases, there was a span of 4 bases. Germline CDR1 is SGHRS and CDR2 is YFSETQ. DNA of the CDR3: TGCGCCAGCAGCTTGGACAACTCCTACGAGCAGTACTTC. This encodes CASSLDNSYEQYF.

This clone was detected only once. J is TRBJ2-1 and V is TRBV20-1, with 8 bases that match TRBD1. The V segment lost 3 bases and the J segment 4 bases; nucleotides outside the gene matches: 11. The CDR3 is 16 amino acids. In germline, CDR1 is DFQATT, CDR2 SNEGSKA (reference sequence). In DNA, the CDR3 is TGCAGTGCTAGTCACTACGGACAGGGCCCATACAATGAGCAGTTCTTC. It translates to CSASHYGQGPYNEQFF.

The rearrangement links TRBV25-1 to TRBJ2-7; 10 bases fit TRBD1. J was trimmed by 2 bases and V by 9 bases; bases with no gene match: 13. Germline V gives CDR1 MGHDK, CDR2 SYGVNS. The CDR3 runs to 16 residues. CDR3 protein: CASSSVGTGEPYEQYF. The CDR3 DNA sequence: TGTGCCAGTTCCTCAGTCGGGACAGGGGAACCCTACGAGCAGTACTTC.

This chain links TRBV6-5 with TRBJ1-2, with 9 nucleotides matching TRBD1. CDR1 is MNHEY and CDR2 is SVGAGI in the germline V gene. V gave up 7 bases and J gave up 6 bases; unmatched junction bases: 9. The CDR3 has 14 residues. The CDR3: CASKTGGVLDGYTF. The DNA for the CDR3 is TGTGCCAGCAAGACAGGGGGGGTCCTCGATGGCTACACCTTC.

The rearrangement links TRBV2 to TRBJ2-7; TRBD1 agrees at 11 bases. CDR1 SNHLY and CDR2 FYNNEI come from the germline V gene. V shed 7 bases and J 6 bases; nucleotides not matched to a gene: 8. The CDR3 totals 14 residues. In nucleotides, the CDR3 is TGTGCCAGCATCGGACAGGGGGCGGGAGGCGAGCAGTACTTC. Translation: CASIGQGAGGEQYF. Full variable domain (missing parts from reference TRBV2 and TRBJ2-7): EPEVTQTPSHQVTQMGQEVILRCVPISNHLYFYWYRQILGQKVEFLVSFYNNEISEKSEIFDDQFSVERPDGSNFTLKIRSTKLEDSAMYFCASIGQGAGGEQYFGPGTRLTVT.

Note on this clone: This CDR3 is also generated by other DNA sequences in the sample. The J gene is TRBJ1-1, the V gene TRBV7-3; no firm D call. This CDR3 has 13 residues. Germline CDR1 reads SGHTA; CDR2 reads FQGTGA. Between the trimmed V and J ends, which lost 2 bases and 1 base, there was a span of 5 bases. The CDR3 reads CASSLGRNTEAFF. CDR3 coding DNA: TGTGCCAGCAGCTTAGGCAGGAACACTGAAGCTTTCTTT.

The chain couples TRBV7-6 to TRBJ2-1, with 9 bases identical to TRBD2. The CDR3 runs to 15 residues. V lost 1 base to trimming and J lost 8 bases; unmatched junction nucleotides: 6. Germline CDR1 and CDR2: SGHVS and FNYEAQ. The CDR3 DNA reads TGTGCCAGCAGCTTAGTGCGGGGGGGCCCTGATGAGCAGTTCTTC. Its protein is CASSLVRGGPDEQFF.

Concerning this clone itself: The same CDR3 also results from other DNA sequences found in this sample. V is TRBV3-1 (or the pseudogene TRBV3-2) and J is TRBJ1-3; D ambiguous. V gave up 1 base and J gave up 4 bases, with 5 bases separating them. Germline V lookup: CDR1 LGHDT, CDR2 YNNKEL (reference sequence). The CDR3 contains 13 residues. In nucleotides, the CDR3 is TGTGCCAGCAGCCAAGGAGGGGGAAACACCATATATTTT. Translating gives CASSQGGGNTIYF.

The V gene is TRBV5-1, the J gene TRBJ1-1, with 8 bases identical to TRBD1. The germline CDR1 and CDR2 sequences are SGHRS and YFSETQ. This CDR3 region has 13 residues. The J segment lost 4 bases and the V segment lost 6 bases, leaving 5 bases of the junction unmatched. The CDR3 nucleotides are TGCGCCAGCACAATCGACAGGGGCACTGAAGCTTTCTTT. Its translation is CASTIDRGTEAFF.

V usage is TRBV19 and J usage is TRBJ1-2; 7 nucleotides match TRBD1. The CDR3 totals 14 residues. Germline CDR1 reads LNHDA; CDR2 reads SQIVND (reference sequence). V shed 7 bases, J shed 4 bases, and the junction held 9 bases outside the gene matches. The CDR3 sequence is CASNLRGGLYGYTF. In DNA form, the CDR3 reads TGTGCCAGTAACCTGAGAGGGGGCCTCTATGGCTACACCTTC.

CDR3 in DNA: TGTGCCAGCAAGGGGTACGGTCAACAAGAGACCCAGTACTTC. Encoded protein: CASKGYGQQETQYF. The chain uses TRBV27 and TRBJ2-5; possible D gene TRBD1, 5 bases. The CDR3 has 14 amino acids. V lost 7 bases and J lost 2, with 14 bases in between. Germline CDR1 MNHEY, CDR2 SMNVEV (reference sequence).

The rearrangement links TRBV9 to TRBJ1-6, with a weak D call TRBD1 (6 bases). Germline V gene lookup returns CDR1 SGDLS and CDR2 YYNGEE. Trimming shortened V by 2 bases and J by 6 bases, and 12 bases separated the two germline ends. This CDR3 spans 15 amino acids. CDR3 bases: TGTGCCAGCAGCGTGACAGGAGCCGTTAATTCACCCCTCCACTTT. It translates to CASSVTGAVNSPLHF.

V is TRBV7-6 and J is TRBJ2-2, with D possibly TRBD2 on 6 matching bases. This CDR3 contains 15 residues. The germline V and J ends were trimmed by 1 base and 1 base, with 7 bases remaining between them. Germline CDR1 is SGHVS and CDR2 is FNYEAQ. The CDR3 DNA follows: TGTGCCAGCAGCTTAGTGGGGGGGAACACCGGGGAGCTGTTTTTT. Its translation is CASSLVGGNTGELFF.

This clone was found once. The rearrangement uses TRBV27 and TRBJ1-6, with D uncertain. From germline, CDR1 is MNHEY and CDR2 SMNVEV (reference sequence). V lost 5 bases and J lost 0, with 11 bases in between. The CDR3 spans 16 residues. The CDR3: CASSPWESSYNSPLHF. The CDR3 coding sequence is TGTGCCAGCAGTCCGTGGGAGAGCTCCTATAATTCACCCCTCCACTTT.

This chain uses TRBV6-5 with TRBJ1-3; TRBD1 aligns across 9 bases. The CDR3 is made up of 12 amino acids. Germline V CDR1 and CDR2: MNHEY, SVGAGI. The J segment lost 6 bases and the V segment lost 11 bases, leaving 5 bases of the junction unmatched. The CDR3 region has the DNA TGTGCCGGCCGGGACAGGGTAAACACCATATATTTT. Protein product: CAGRDRVNTIYF.

Comments on this clone: The same CDR3 can be traced to other DNA sequences in this sample. CDR3 loop: CASREGGGQPQHF. CDR3 DNA sequence: TGCGCCAGCAGGGAGGGAGGAGGGCAGCCCCAGCATTTT. The chain has TRBV10-1 and TRBJ1-5; D gene ambiguous. The CDR3 contains 13 residues. Trimming shortened V by 6 bases and J by 7 bases, and 13 bases separated the two germline ends. CDR1 WNHNN and CDR2 SYGVQD come from the germline V gene (reference sequence).

The V gene is TRBV5-4, the J gene TRBJ1-2, with 8 positions matching TRBD1. CDR1 and CDR2 (germline): SGHNT, YYREEE (reference sequence). J was trimmed by 3 bases and V by 4 bases; bases with no gene match: 2. The CDR3 has 13 residues. In DNA form, the CDR3 reads TGTGCCAGCAGCATGGGACAGGACTATGGCTACACCTTC. This sequence encodes CASSMGQDYGYTF.

The genes are TRBV30 and TRBJ1-4, with TRBD1 as a possible D gene (6 bases). The germline V gene has CDR1 GTSNPN and CDR2 SVGIG (reference sequence). Trimming took 7 bases from V and 8 from J, leaving 17 bases between them. The CDR3 has 13 amino acids. CDR3 DNA sequence: TGTGCCTCCCCCGGCGCAGGGGTGGAAAAACTGTTTTTT. It codes for CASPGAGVEKLFF.

The chain couples TRBV27 to TRBJ1-2, with D perhaps matching TRBD1 (6 bases). CDR3 length: 13 residues. The V gene lost 5 bases and the J gene lost 11 bases, with 18 bases spanning the gap. Germline CDR1 MNHEY, CDR2 SMNVEV (reference sequence). CDR3 DNA: TGTGCCAGCAGTGCAGAACTTGCCAGGGGTTACACCTTC. It encodes CASSAELARGYTF.

This clone was counted once. This chain connects TRBV5-1 to TRBJ1-1, with a possible D match to TRBD1 (6 bases). Germline V gene sequence: CDR1 SGHRS, CDR2 YFSETQ. CDR3 length equals 15 residues. V was trimmed by 6 bases and J by 4 bases, leaving 19 bases between them. In nucleotides, the CDR3 is TGCGCCAGCACCCTGACAGGTCGAGGAGTCACTGAAGCTTTCTTT. It encodes CASTLTGRGVTEAFF. Variable domain in full (rest from reference TRBV5-1 and TRBJ1-1): KAGVTQTPRYLIKTRGQQVTLSCSPISGHRSVSWYQQTPGQGLQFLFEYFSETQRNKGNFPGRFSGRQFSNSRSEMNVSTLELGDSALYLCASTLTGRGVTEAFFGQGTRLTVV.

The table lists this clone with a few counts. This chain links TRBV5-1 with TRBJ1-2, with TRBD1 as a possible D gene (5 bases). V lost 0 bases, J lost 0 bases, and 6 bases lay in between. Germline V gene data show CDR1 as SGHRS and CDR2 as YFSETQ. This CDR3 region has 14 residues. CDR3 protein: CASSLEGTNYGYTF. DNA for the CDR3: TGCGCCAGCAGCTTGGAGGGGACTAACTATGGCTACACCTTC.

The chain is built from TRBV19 and TRBJ1-5; TRBD1 matches 9 bases. The CDR3 loop spans 15 amino acids. The V gene's germline CDR1 is LNHDA and CDR2 SQIVND (reference sequence). Germline trimming cut 3 bases from V and 2 bases from J; bases unmatched to any gene: 2. The CDR3 nucleotides read TGTGCCAGTAGTATGTGGACAGGGGGCAATCAGCCCCAGCATTTT. Its translation: CASSMWTGGNQPQHF.

The rearrangement links TRBV6-2 or TRBV6-3 to TRBJ2-7; D remains unclear. The germline CDR1 and CDR2 sequences are MNHEY and SVGEGT. The length of the CDR3 is 14 residues. V lost 0 bases to trimming and J lost 2 bases, with 8 bases between them. CDR3 in amino acids: CASSYSADAYEQYF. The CDR3 DNA reads as TGTGCCAGCAGTTACTCCGCGGATGCCTACGAGCAGTACTTC.

The CDR3 DNA sequence: TGCAGCGTCGGAATCCCAGGGGCCGCTGGAAACACCATATATTTT. It is translated as CSVGIPGAAGNTIYF. The chain joins TRBV29-1 to TRBJ1-3, with D maybe TRBD1 (6 bases). CDR3 size: 15 residues. V was clipped by 6 bases and J by 2 bases, with 17 bases between them. Germline V gene sequence: CDR1 SQVTM, CDR2 ANQGSEA. The whole variable domain, remainder taken from reference TRBV29-1 and TRBJ1-3, is SAVISQKPSRDICQRGTSLTIQCQVDSQVTMMFWYRQQPGQSLTLIATANQGSEATYESGFVIDKFPISRPNLTFSTLTVSNMSPEDSSIYLCSVGIPGAAGNTIYFGEGSWLTVV.

This chain uses TRBV14 with TRBJ2-3; tentatively, D is TRBD1 (6 bases). Germline V gives CDR1 SGHDN, CDR2 FVKESK. The CDR3 is 15 amino acids. With 2 bases removed from V and 1 base from J, the gap between germline ends came to 10 bases. CDR3 sequence (DNA): TGTGCCAGCAGCCAACAGACAGGCCGCACAGATACGCAGTATTTT. This codes for CASSQQTGRTDTQYF.

This sequence joins TRBV18 and TRBJ1-5, with 7 bases lining up with TRBD1. The CDR3 runs to 16 residues. V gave up 3 bases and J gave up 1 base; unmatched junction bases: 6. The germline gives CDR1 KGHSH, CDR2 LQKENI. The DNA of the CDR3 is TGTGCCAGCTCACCCAGGGGGGTGACGAGCAATCAGCCCCAGCATTTT. Translation gives CASSPRGVTSNQPQHF.

V gene TRBV7-2 combines with J gene TRBJ2-5; 8 bases line up with TRBD1. Germline CDR1 SGHTA, CDR2 FQGNSA. The CDR3 spans 14 residues. The V and J ends lost 3 bases and 4 bases, in that order; junction bases with no gene match: 4. The CDR3 sequence: CASSLSGGRETQYF. CDR3 nucleotides: TGTGCCAGCAGCTTGTCAGGGGGCAGAGAGACCCAGTACTTC.

The chain uses TRBV9 and TRBJ2-7, with D possibly matching TRBD2 (6 bases). V lost 3 bases to trimming and J lost 3 bases, with 10 bases between them. Germline assignment: CDR1 SGDLS and CDR2 YYNGEE. The CDR3 is 13 residues long. The CDR3 bases are TGTGCCAGCAGCGACGGGGGTAACTACGAGCAGTACTTC. As protein: CASSDGGNYEQYF.

In DNA form, the CDR3 reads TGTGCCAGCAGTTTCTCGGGGGGCCACACTGAAGCTTTCTTT. Protein product: CASSFSGGHTEAFF. The chain couples TRBV28 to TRBJ1-1; tentative D call: TRBD1 (6 bases). The CDR3 extends over 14 amino acids. Germline V gene lookup returns CDR1 MDHEN and CDR2 SYDVKM. V was clipped by 3 bases and J by 3 bases, with 11 bases between them.

The rearrangement joins TRBV9 to TRBJ1-2; D not resolved. Germline V gene data show CDR1 as SGDLS and CDR2 as YYNGEE. This CDR3 is built from 13 residues. V lost 0 bases, J lost 6 bases, and 9 bases lay in between. This CDR3 reads CASSVESGNGYTF. CDR3 sequence (DNA): TGTGCCAGCAGCGTAGAGTCAGGCAATGGCTACACCTTC.

The genes are TRBV6-5 and TRBJ1-4; the match to TRBD1 covers 8 bases. From germline, CDR1 is MNHEY and CDR2 SVGAGI. J gave up 11 bases and V 5 bases, and 7 bases lay outside the gene matches. CDR3 length: 13 residues. The CDR3 region has the DNA TGTGCCAGCAGTAGACAGGGGTCCGTGAAACTGTTTTTT. It specifies CASSRQGSVKLFF.